One and the same sample provided the 6 T cell receptor beta chains below, sequenced in a study of CXCR4 blockade with PD-1 therapy in pancreatic cancer. Sequencing was performed with immunoSEQ multiplex PCR; in TCRdb, only in-frame clones are kept and a portion is missing. The sample lists approximately 18,000 clones; 55% to 85% were seen once. Material for sequencing was tumor tissue. The receptors were sampled from a human donor with pancreatic ductal adenocarcinoma.

The J gene is TRBJ1-1, the V gene TRBV29-1, with 7 positions matching TRBD1. Looked up from germline, CDR1 is SQVTM and CDR2 is ANQGSEA. The CDR3 length is 13 residues. The J segment lost 1 base and the V segment lost 8 bases, leaving 7 bases of the junction unmatched. The CDR3 here is CSFRTGGNTEAFF. The CDR3 DNA reads TGCAGCTTTCGGACAGGCGGGAACACTGAAGCTTTCTTT.

The chain joins TRBV28 to TRBJ2-1, with 15 nucleotides matching TRBD2. From germline, CDR1 is MDHEN and CDR2 SYDVKM. V trimming: 5 bases; J trimming: 4 bases; junction bases outside the gene matches: 6. The CDR3 contains 17 residues. Here the CDR3 DNA reads TGTGCCAGCAGTCCGCTCGGGACTAGCGGGGGGTACAATGAGCAGTTCTTC. Translating gives CASSPLGTSGGYNEQFF.

The chain joins TRBV29-1 to TRBJ1-1; D perhaps matches TRBD1 (6 bases). Germline CDR1 and CDR2: SQVTM and ANQGSEA. Trimming shortened V by 7 bases and J by 5 bases, and 14 bases separated the two germline ends. This CDR3 contains 12 residues. The CDR3 nucleotides are TGCAGCGCTGGGACATGGGGGACTGAAGCTTTCTTT. Amino acids: CSAGTWGTEAFF.

The V gene is TRBV27, the J gene TRBJ2-7; 7 nucleotides match TRBD1. The V gene end was trimmed by 8 bases and the J gene end by 3 bases; junction bases not matched to a gene: 13. Germline assignment: CDR1 MNHEY and CDR2 SMNVEV (reference sequence). The CDR3 is made up of 15 amino acids. The CDR3, as DNA: TGTGCCAGCGTTGCCCTTGGACAGGCCAACTACGAGCAGTACTTC. It translates to CASVALGQANYEQYF.

CDR3 in amino acids: CASSLQGAGFGGANVLTF. DNA of the CDR3: TGTGCCAGCAGTCTACAGGGGGCGGGGTTCGGTGGGGCCAACGTCCTGACTTTC. The J gene is TRBJ2-6, the V gene TRBV8-2; the table names TRBD1, a call not compared with the DNA. TRBV8-2 is listed as a pseudogene. This CDR3 spans 18 amino acids.

The chain has TRBV28 and TRBJ1-6; D is possibly TRBD1 (5 bases). Germline V CDR1 and CDR2: MDHEN, SYDVKM. V lost 3 bases and J 7 bases, leaving 10 bases between the germline ends. This CDR3 comprises 14 residues. The CDR3 bases are TGTGCCAGCAGTTTTAGGGGCGGAAATTCACCCCTCCACTTT. Translation: CASSFRGGNSPLHF.